A selection of T cell receptor beta chains follows, all from one sample in a study of IL-32 and malignant T cell survival in cutaneous lymphoma. Profiling relied on immunoSEQ multiplex PCR, and the TCRdb table lists in-frame clones only, not all of them. The sample records approximately 940 clones, about 84% being singletons. This material consisted of blood, taken on day 0. These receptors all stem from a human donor with cutaneous T cell lymphoma. Both conserved end residues are part of each CDR3. Fields, in order: J gene, V gene, D gene, clone size, CDR3 DNA, CDR3 protein. The D gene is left open where the match is weak. The size of a clone is reported for some rows only, either as once, few or many, or as a class for expanded clones.

TRBJ2-3	TRBV4-3	TRBD1	-	TGCGCCAGCAGCTCTGACAGGGGGCTCAAAGATACGCAGTATTTT	CASSSDRGLKDTQYF
TRBJ2-5	TRBV2	-	-	TGTGCCAGCAGTGAGCCCGGGGGCGAGGAGACCCAGTACTTC	CASSEPGGEETQYF
TRBJ2-7	TRBV6-6	-	-	TGTGCCAGCAGTTACTGGGAATACGACGAGCAGTACTTC	CASSYWEYDEQYF
TRBJ2-3	TRBV7-8	-	-	TGTGCCAGCACTCTAGAGGATACGCAGTATTTT	CASTLEDTQYF
TRBJ1-5	TRBV9	-	-	TGTGCCAGCAGCGTAGGGGGGAGCAATCAGCCCCAGCATTTT	CASSVGGSNQPQHF
TRBJ1-4	TRBV7-2	-	-	TGTGCCAGCAGCCCGACCGCAACTAATGAAAAACTGTTTTTT	CASSPTATNEKLFF
TRBJ1-2	TRBV5-4	TRBD1	-	TGTGCCAGCAGCCCCGGGACAGGGGGATTTGAAGACTATGGCTACACCTTC	CASSPGTGGFEDYGYTF
TRBJ1-3	TRBV5-1	TRBD1	-	TGCGCCAGCAGGACAGGGTCCGGAAACACCATATATTTT	CASRTGSGNTIYF
TRBJ2-3	TRBV19	-	-	TGTGCCAGTACTTCTGGGGGGTCGGCAGATACGCAGTATTTT	CASTSGGSADTQYF
TRBJ1-4	TRBV19	-	once	TGTGCCAGTAGTACCGACGTACTTAATGAAAAACTGTTTTTT	CASSTDVLNEKLFF
TRBJ2-6	TRBV18	TRBD1	-	TGTGCCAGCTCACCAGTCTCCGGGACAGGGAGCTCTGGGGCCAACGTCCTGACTTTC	CASSPVSGTGSSGANVLTF
TRBJ2-7	TRBV13	TRBD1	-	TGTGCCAGCAGCCTTAAGCCGGGACAGGGAACCCACGAGCAGTACTTC	CASSLKPGQGTHEQYF
TRBJ2-3	TRBV19	-	-	TGTGCCAGTAGTAACCGGCCCAGCACAGATACGCAGTATTTT	CASSNRPSTDTQYF
TRBJ1-5	TRBV29-1	-	-	TGCAGCGTTGATAATCCGACTAAGGAAAATCAGCCCCAGCATTTT	CSVDNPTKENQPQHF
TRBJ1-4	TRBV7-6	TRBD1	-	TGTGCCAGCAGCGTAGGGACAGGGGGCAGTGAAAAACTGTTTTTT	CASSVGTGGSEKLFF
TRBJ1-2	TRBV5-1	-	-	TGCGCCAGCAGCTCTGGAGGGGCCGCAACCCTTAACTATGGCTACACCTTC	CASSSGGAATLNYGYTF
TRBJ2-7	TRBV5-1	TRBD1	-	TGCGCCAGCAGCAGGGACAGGACCTCCTACGAGCAGTACTTC	CASSRDRTSYEQYF
TRBJ2-1	TRBV18	TRBD2	-	TGTGCCAGCTCTGATAGGGGCGGGGGTGCCTACAATGAGCAGTTCTTC	CASSDRGGGAYNEQFF
TRBJ2-7	TRBV5-5	-	-	TGTGCCAGCAGTCTAGGGGGGACAACCTACGAGCAGTACTTC	CASSLGGTTYEQYF
TRBJ1-1	TRBV28	-	-	TGTGCCAGCAGTTTTTTCGCCATTGGACAGCTTGAAGCTTTCTTT	CASSFFAIGQLEAFF
TRBJ1-4	TRBV7-6	-	-	TGTGCCAGCAGCCCGACCGCAACTAATGAAAAACTGTTTTTT	CASSPTATNEKLFF
TRBJ2-3	TRBV7-2	-	-	TGTGCCAGCAGCAAGAGGACAGTCCCAGATACGCAGTATTTT	CASSKRTVPDTQYF
TRBJ2-3	TRBV5-4	TRBD2	-	TGTGCCAGCAGCCCCCAGCGGGGGTACACAGATACGCAGTATTTT	CASSPQRGYTDTQYF
TRBJ1-2	TRBV6-5	-	-	TGTGCCAGCAGTTACGGGGGAGACAGCTATGGCTACACCTTC	CASSYGGDSYGYTF
TRBJ2-1	TRBV19	-	-	TGTGCCAGTGTTTTGATAGACAGGTCCAATGAGCAGTTCTTC	CASVLIDRSNEQFF
TRBJ2-6	TRBV19	-	-	TGTGCCAGCACTCCCTACCACTCTGGGGCCAACGTCCTGACTTTC	CASTPYHSGANVLTF
TRBJ1-4	TRBV4-1	TRBD1	-	TGCGCCAGCAGCCAAGATACCGGGACAGGGAGTGAAAAACTGTTTTTT	CASSQDTGTGSEKLFF
TRBJ1-4	TRBV5-1	TRBD1	-	TGCGCCAGCAGCCTGGACAGGGATGAAAAACTGTTTTTT	CASSLDRDEKLFF
TRBJ2-2	TRBV7-3	-	-	TGTGCCAGCAGCTCACCCGGGGCGTTTAACACCGGGGAGCTGTTTTTT	CASSSPGAFNTGELFF
TRBJ1-4	TRBV19	TRBD1	-	TGTGCCAGCACCCCCGGGACAGGGTTTTCGAGGGAACTGTTTTTT	CASTPGTGFSRELFF
TRBJ2-3	TRBV5-6	-	-	TGTGCCAGCAGCAGGCTCTCGCCGAACACAGATACGCAGTATTTT	CASSRLSPNTDTQYF
TRBJ1-1	TRBV10-3	TRBD1	-	TGTGCCATCAGTCCCCAAGGGGCAGGGGGCACTGAAGCTTTCTTT	CAISPQGAGGTEAFF
TRBJ1-1	TRBV6-5	-	-	TGTGCCAGCAGTTACTCTGGCGAAGCTTTCTTT	CASSYSGEAFF
TRBJ2-7	TRBV11-1	TRBD2	-	TGTGCCAGCAGTTTGACTAGCGTCCTCTACGAGCAGTACTTC	CASSLTSVLYEQYF
TRBJ2-1	TRBV7-3	TRBD2	once	TGTGCCAGCAGCTGGGGCGGGGGCTCCTACAATGAGCAGTTCTTC	CASSWGGGSYNEQFF
TRBJ2-7	TRBV19	-	medium-sized	TGTGCCAGTAGTATCGACTCCTACGAGCAGTACTTC	CASSIDSYEQYF
TRBJ2-5	TRBV7-2	-	-	TGTGCCAGCAGCTTATTTTCGGAAGAGACCCAGTACTTC	CASSLFSEETQYF
TRBJ2-3	TRBV6-1	-	-	TGTGCCAGCAGTGAATCAATTTCACAGGGCACAGATACGCAGTATTTT	CASSESISQGTDTQYF
TRBJ2-3	TRBV5-1	TRBD2	once	TGCGCCAGCAGCTTTGGACTAGCGGGGCCCACAGATACGCAGTATTTT	CASSFGLAGPTDTQYF
TRBJ2-1	TRBV7-8	-	-	TGTGCCAGCAGCCCAGGGGGGGGAGGACTCAATGAGCAGTTCTTC	CASSPGGGGLNEQFF
TRBJ1-4	TRBV18	-	-	TGTGCCAGCTCACCTATAGGGGCAGAAAAACTGTTTTTT	CASSPIGAEKLFF
TRBJ1-1	TRBV4-1	-	-	TGCGCCAGCAGCCCCGGTGGAGGGTGGGACACTGAAGCTTTCTTT	CASSPGGGWDTEAFF
TRBJ2-6	TRBV30	-	-	TGTGCCTGGAGTGTCGAGGGAGGAACCCCCTCCTTTGCCTCTGGGGCCAACGTCCTGACTTTC	CAWSVEGGTPSFASGANVLTF
TRBJ2-1	TRBV11-3	-	-	TGTGCCAGCAGCGAAAAAAAGGGGGGAACCTACAATGAGCAGTTCTTC	CASSEKKGGTYNEQFF
TRBJ2-3	TRBV6-5	TRBD2	-	TGTGCCAGCAGTCAGCGGGGGACGACAGATACGCAGTATTTT	CASSQRGTTDTQYF